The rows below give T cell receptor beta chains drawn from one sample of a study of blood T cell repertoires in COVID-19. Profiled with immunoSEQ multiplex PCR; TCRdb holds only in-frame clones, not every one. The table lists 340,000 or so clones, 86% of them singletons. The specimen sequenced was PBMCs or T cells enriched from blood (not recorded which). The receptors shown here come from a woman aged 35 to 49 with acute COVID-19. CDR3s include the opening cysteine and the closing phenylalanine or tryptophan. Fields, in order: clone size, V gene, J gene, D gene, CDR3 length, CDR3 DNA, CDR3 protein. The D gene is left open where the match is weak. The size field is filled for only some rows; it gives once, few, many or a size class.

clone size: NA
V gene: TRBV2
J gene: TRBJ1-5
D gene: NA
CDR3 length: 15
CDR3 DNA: TGTGCCAGCAGTCTCAAACAGGGTAGCAATCAGCCCCAGCATTTT
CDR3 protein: CASSLKQGSNQPQHF

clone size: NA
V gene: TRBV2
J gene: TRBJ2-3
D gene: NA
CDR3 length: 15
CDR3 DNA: TGTGCCAGCAGTGATCTAGCGAGTAAATCAGATACGCAGTATTTT
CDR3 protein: CASSDLASKSDTQYF

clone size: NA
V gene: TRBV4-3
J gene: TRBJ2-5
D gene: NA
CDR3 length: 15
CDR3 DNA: TGCGCCAGCAGCCAAGCTGGCAGATACCAAGAGACCCAGTACTTC
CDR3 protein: CASSQAGRYQETQYF

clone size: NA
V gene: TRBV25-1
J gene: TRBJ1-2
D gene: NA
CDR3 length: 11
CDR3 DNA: TGTGCCAGCAGTGATGGGGCTGGCTACACCTTC
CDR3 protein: CASSDGAGYTF

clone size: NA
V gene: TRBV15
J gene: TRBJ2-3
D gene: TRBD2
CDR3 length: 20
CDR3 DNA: TGTGCCACCAGCCTCCCGCGACTAGCGGGAGTATTGCGTGTGACAGATACGCAGTATTTT
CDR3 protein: CATSLPRLAGVLRVTDTQYF

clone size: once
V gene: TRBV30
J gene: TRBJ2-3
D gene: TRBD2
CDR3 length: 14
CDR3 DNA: TGTGCCTGGAGTGCCGCGGGGGGGCGCGATACGCAGTATTTT
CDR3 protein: CAWSAAGGRDTQYF

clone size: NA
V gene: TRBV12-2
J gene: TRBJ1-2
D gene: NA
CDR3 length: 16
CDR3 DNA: TGTGCAAGTCGCTTTCCCATTACAGGGGCCAACTATGGCTACACCTTC
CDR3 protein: CASRFPITGANYGYTF

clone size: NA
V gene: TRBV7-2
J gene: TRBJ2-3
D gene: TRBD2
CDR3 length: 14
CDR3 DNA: TGTGCCAGCAGCCTGACTAGCGGGAGAGATACGCAGTATTTT
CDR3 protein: CASSLTSGRDTQYF

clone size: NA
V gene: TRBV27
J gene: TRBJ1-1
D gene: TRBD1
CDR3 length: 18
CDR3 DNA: TGTGCCAGCAGTTTAGGCGCACACTACGGGACAGGGGAGACTGAAGCTTTCTTT
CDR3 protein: CASSLGAHYGTGETEAFF

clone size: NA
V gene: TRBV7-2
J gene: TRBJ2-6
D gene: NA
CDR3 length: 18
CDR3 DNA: TGTGCCAGCAGCTTAGGGCACCAGCGGTACTCTGGGGCCAACGTCCTGACTTTC
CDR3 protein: CASSLGHQRYSGANVLTF

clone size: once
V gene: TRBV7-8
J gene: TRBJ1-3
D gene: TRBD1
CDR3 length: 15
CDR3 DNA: TGTGCCAGCAGCCCCGGGACAGTCCTTGGAAACACCATATATTTT
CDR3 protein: CASSPGTVLGNTIYF

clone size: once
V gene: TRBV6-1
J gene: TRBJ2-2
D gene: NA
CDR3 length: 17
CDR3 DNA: TGTGCCAGCAGTGGGGTGTTCAGGGCTCAGAACACCGGGGAGCTGTTTTTT
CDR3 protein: CASSGVFRAQNTGELFF

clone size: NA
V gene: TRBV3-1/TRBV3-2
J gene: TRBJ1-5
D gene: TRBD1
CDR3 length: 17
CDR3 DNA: TGTGCCAGCAGCCAAGAATATGGACAGGGGGCCTATCAGCCCCAGCATTTT
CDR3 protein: CASSQEYGQGAYQPQHF

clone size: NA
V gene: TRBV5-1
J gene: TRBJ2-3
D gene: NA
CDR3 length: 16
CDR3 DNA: TGCGCCAGCAGCAAGGAGCCACAACTGGGCACAGATACGCAGTATTTT
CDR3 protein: CASSKEPQLGTDTQYF

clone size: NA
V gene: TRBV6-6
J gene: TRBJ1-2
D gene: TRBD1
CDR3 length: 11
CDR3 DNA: TGTGCCGGGGGACAGGGGTATGGCTACACCTTC
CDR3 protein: CAGGQGYGYTF

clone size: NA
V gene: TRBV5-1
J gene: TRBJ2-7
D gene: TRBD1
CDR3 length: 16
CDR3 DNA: TGCGCCAGCAGCTTGGAATCGGGGGACAGGACCTACGAGCAGTACTTC
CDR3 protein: CASSLESGDRTYEQYF

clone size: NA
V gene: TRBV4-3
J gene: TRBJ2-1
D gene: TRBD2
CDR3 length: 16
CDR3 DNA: TGCGCCAGCAGCCAAGGTTCCAGCGGGGGGGCCTTTGAGCAGTTCTTC
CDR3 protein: CASSQGSSGGAFEQFF

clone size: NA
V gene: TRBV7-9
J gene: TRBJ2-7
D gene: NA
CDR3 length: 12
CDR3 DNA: TGTGCCAGCAGCCCCGAGGACTACGAGCAGTACTTC
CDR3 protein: CASSPEDYEQYF

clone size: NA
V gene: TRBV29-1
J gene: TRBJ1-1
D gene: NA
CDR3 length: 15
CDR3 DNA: TGCAGCGTTGAATCCCACAGGGTATCGGGCACTGAAGCTTTCTTT
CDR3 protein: CSVESHRVSGTEAFF

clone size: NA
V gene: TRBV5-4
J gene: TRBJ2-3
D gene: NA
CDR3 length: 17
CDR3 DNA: TGTGCCAGCAGCCCCCAAAACAGGGTCGACCTCACAGATACGCAGTATTTT
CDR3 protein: CASSPQNRVDLTDTQYF

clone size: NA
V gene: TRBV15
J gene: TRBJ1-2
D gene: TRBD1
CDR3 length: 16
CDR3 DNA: TGTGCCACCAGCAGAGATTATCAGGGGGCCAACTATGGCTACACCTTC
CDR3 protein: CATSRDYQGANYGYTF

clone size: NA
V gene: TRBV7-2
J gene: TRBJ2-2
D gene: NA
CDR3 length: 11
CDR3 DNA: TGTGCCAGCAGCGTGTTTAGGGAGCTGTTTTTT
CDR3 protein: CASSVFRELFF

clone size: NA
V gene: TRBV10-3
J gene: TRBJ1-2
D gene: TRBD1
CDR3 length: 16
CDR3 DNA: TGTGCCATCAGGGATGGACAGGGGGCGTTTCAATATGGCTACACCTTC
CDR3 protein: CAIRDGQGAFQYGYTF

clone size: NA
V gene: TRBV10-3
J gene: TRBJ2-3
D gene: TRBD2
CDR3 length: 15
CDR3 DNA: TGTGCCATCAGGATTAGCGGGAGCATCACAGATACGCAGTATTTT
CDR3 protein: CAIRISGSITDTQYF

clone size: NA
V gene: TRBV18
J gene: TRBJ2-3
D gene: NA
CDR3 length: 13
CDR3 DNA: TGTGCCAGCTCCCCTAACCGGGACTCCGCCGAGTATTTT
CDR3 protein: CASSPNRDSAEYF

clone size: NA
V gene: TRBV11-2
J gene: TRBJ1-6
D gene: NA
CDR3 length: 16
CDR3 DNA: TGTGCCAGCAGCTTCGAAACAGGGACCTATAATTCACCCCTCCACTTT
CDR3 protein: CASSFETGTYNSPLHF

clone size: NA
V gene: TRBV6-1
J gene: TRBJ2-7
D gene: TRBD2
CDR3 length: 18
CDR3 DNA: TGTGCCAGCAGTGACGGGGCGGGACACGGCGGGGGGTCCTACGAGCAGTACTTC
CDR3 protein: CASSDGAGHGGGSYEQYF

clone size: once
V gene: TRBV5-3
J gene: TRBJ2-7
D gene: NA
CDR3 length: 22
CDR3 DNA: TGTGCCAGAAGCCCTCAGACAGGGTTTCACTCGGGGGGGCCGGGTATACTAATCGAGCAGTACTTC
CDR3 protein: CARSPQTGFHSGGPGILIEQYF

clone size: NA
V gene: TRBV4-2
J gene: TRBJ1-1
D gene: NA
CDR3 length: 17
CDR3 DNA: TGTGCCAGCAGCCAAGAGGGGGGGATCCCGCCAGGCGCTGAAGCTTTCTTT
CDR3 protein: CASSQEGGIPPGAEAFF

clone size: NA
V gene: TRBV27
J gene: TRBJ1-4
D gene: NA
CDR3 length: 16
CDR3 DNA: TGTGCCAGCAGTTTAACCGGGGGGAAGGCTAATGAAAAACTGTTTTTT
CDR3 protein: CASSLTGGKANEKLFF

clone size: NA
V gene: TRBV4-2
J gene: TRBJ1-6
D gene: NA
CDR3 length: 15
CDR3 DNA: TGTGCCAGCAGCGCTCTCGTTGGAGGAAATTCACCCCTCCACTTT
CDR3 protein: CASSALVGGNSPLHF

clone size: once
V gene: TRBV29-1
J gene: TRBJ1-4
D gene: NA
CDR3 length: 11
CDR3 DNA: TGCAGCGCCGGGTCGCATGAAAAACTGTTTTTT
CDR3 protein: CSAGSHEKLFF

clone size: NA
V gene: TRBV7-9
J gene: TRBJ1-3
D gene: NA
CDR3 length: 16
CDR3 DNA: TGTGCCAGCAGCCCACCCATCTCGAGTTTTCAAAACACCATATATTTT
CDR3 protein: CASSPPISSFQNTIYF

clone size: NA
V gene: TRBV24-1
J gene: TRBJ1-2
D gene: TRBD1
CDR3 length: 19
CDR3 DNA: TGTGCCACCAGTGATTCACCGACAGGGGGCGAGAGGACTAACTATGGCTACACCTTC
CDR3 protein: CATSDSPTGGERTNYGYTF